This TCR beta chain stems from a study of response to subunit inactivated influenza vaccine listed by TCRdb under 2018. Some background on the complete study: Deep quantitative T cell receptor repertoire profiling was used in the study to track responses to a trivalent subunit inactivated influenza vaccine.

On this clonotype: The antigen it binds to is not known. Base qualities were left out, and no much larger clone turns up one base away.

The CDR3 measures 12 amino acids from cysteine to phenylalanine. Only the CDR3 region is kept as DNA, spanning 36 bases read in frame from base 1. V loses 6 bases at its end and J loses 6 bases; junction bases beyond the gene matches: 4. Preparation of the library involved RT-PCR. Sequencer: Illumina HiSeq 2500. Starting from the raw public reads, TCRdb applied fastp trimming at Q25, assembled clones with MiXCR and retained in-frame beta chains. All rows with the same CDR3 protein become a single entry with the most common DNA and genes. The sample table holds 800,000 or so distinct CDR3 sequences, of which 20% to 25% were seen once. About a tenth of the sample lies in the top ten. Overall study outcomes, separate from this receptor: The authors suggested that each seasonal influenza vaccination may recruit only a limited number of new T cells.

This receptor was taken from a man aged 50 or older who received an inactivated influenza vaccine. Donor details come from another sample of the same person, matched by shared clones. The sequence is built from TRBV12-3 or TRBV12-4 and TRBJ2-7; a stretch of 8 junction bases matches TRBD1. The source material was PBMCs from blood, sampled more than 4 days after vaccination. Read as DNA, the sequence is TGTGCCAGCAGGCCGGACAGGGCCGAGCAGTACTTC. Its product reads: CASRPDRAEQYF.